The following is a TCR beta chain sequence with its context. The antigen is undetermined. The record originates from a study of cytomegalovirus exposure and HLA in healthy donors. Study summary: Early released data comprised 80 million to 100 million unique TCRs from HLA-typed donors. Study-level findings and limits: A later analysis appeared to link common viral pathogens to several of the most significant clusters. TCR beta chains numbering roughly 150 were designated cytomegalovirus-associated. Published work reported that the classifier diagnosed cytomegalovirus status with high specificity and sensitivity.

It was with 60 Vbeta and 13 Jbeta primers that the PCR ran. Some clones are missing from TCRdb's copy, which holds only in-frame ones; the method was immunoSEQ multiplex PCR. The table includes 150,000 or so clones, 60% to 85% detected once. The CDR3 spans 17 residues. Sequenced: PBMCs. This rearrangement joins TRBV21-1 to TRBJ2-2; the table's D call, TRBD2, was not checked against the DNA. TRBV21-1 is classified as a pseudogene. The sequence derives from a man aged 35 to 55 in good health and CMV-seropositive. Here the CDR3 reads CASSKRRLAGPTGELFF. DNA for the CDR3: TGTGCCAGCAGCAAAAGGAGGCTAGCGGGCCCCACCGGGGAGCTGTTTTTT.